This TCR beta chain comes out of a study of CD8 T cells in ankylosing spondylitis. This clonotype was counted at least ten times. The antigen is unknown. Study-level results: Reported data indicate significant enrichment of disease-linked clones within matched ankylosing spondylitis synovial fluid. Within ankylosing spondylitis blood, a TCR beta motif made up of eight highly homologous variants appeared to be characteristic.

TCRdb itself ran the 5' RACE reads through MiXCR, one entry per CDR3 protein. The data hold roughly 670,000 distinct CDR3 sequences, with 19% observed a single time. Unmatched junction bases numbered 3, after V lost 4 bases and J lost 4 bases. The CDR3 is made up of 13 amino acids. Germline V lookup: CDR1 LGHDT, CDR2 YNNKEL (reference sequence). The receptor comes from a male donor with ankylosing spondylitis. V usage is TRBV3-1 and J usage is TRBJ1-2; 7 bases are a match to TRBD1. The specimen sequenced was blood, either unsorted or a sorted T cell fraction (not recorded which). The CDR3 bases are TGTGCCAGCAGCCCCCGGGACAGCTATGGCTACACCTTC. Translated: CASSPRDSYGYTF.